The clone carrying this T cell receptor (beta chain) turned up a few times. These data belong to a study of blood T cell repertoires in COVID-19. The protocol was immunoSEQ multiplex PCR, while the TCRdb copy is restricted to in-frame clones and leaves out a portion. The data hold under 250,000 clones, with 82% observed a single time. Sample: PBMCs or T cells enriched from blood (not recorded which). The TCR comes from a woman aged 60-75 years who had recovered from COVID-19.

The CDR3 region is CASSLSGFPEQYF. In DNA, the CDR3 is TGTGCCAGCAGCTTGAGCGGTTTCCCCGAGCAGTACTTC. This rearrangement joins TRBV7-6 to TRBJ2-7; possibly TRBD2 for D (5 bases). Deletions cut 3 bases from V and 6 bases from J, with 12 bases between. The germline V gene has CDR1 SGHVS and CDR2 FNYEAQ. The CDR3 sequence is 13 residues long.